This entry describes one T cell receptor beta chain. This specimen comes from a study of T cell changes during pregnancy in multiple sclerosis. Germline CDR1 and CDR2: SGHRS and YFSETQ. The CDR3 totals 15 residues. V was trimmed by 1 base and J by 3 bases, leaving 12 bases between them. Clones were sequenced by immunoSEQ multiplex PCR, and TCRdb holds only the in-frame ones, with some missing. Of tens of thousands of clones listed, 85% to 95% were seen once; the top ten hold less than 0.55%. Sequenced material: CD4+ T cells from peripheral blood mononuclear cells, taken in the second trimester of pregnancy. This receptor was taken from a female donor with multiple sclerosis, enrolled in a pregnancy study. The genes are TRBV5-1 and TRBJ2-3; tentatively, D is TRBD1 (5 bases). For the CDR3, the DNA is TGCGCCAGCAGCTTGAGGATAGGGGAAACAGATACGCAGTATTTT. Translated: CASSLRIGETDTQYF.